These T cell receptor beta chains were read from a single sample in a study of blood T cell repertoires in COVID-19. Profiling relied on immunoSEQ multiplex PCR, and the TCRdb table lists in-frame clones only, not all of them. This table has around 330,000 clones, around 91% appearing once. The sequenced material came from PBMCs or T cells enriched from blood (not recorded which). The receptors come from a woman aged 40 to 55 who had recovered from COVID-19. The CDR3 runs from the conserved cysteine through the conserved F or W. The D gene is left open where the match is weak. Clone size is shown for a subset of rows, as once, few, many or a class of expanded clone.

cdr3_aa | cdr3_nt | d_call | v_call | clone_size | j_call
CASSQEWLPGANVLTF | TGCGCCAGCAGCCAAGAATGGCTCCCTGGGGCCAACGTCCTGACTTTC | - | TRBV4-3 | - | TRBJ2-6
CASSVRPRGGNTGELFF | TGTGCCAGCAGCGTAAGACCTAGGGGGGGTAACACCGGGGAGCTGTTTTTT | - | TRBV9 | - | TRBJ2-2
CASNLLAGDQETQYF | TGTGCCAGCAACCTACTAGCGGGGGACCAAGAGACCCAGTACTTC | TRBD2 | TRBV7-9 | - | TRBJ2-5
CASRLDRGWDTEAFF | TGTGCCAGCAGGCTGGACAGGGGGTGGGACACTGAAGCTTTCTTT | TRBD1 | TRBV27 | once | TRBJ1-1
CAWSTDWSSGNTIYF | TGTGCCTGGAGTACTGACTGGAGCTCTGGAAACACCATATATTTT | - | TRBV30 | - | TRBJ1-3
CASSLGLAGGPYEQYF | TGCGCCAGCAGCTTGGGTCTAGCGGGAGGCCCCTACGAGCAGTACTTC | TRBD2 | TRBV5-1 | - | TRBJ2-7
CASSRGTGAGTGELFF | TGTGCCAGCAGCCGGGGGACTGGGGCCGGCACCGGGGAGCTGTTTTTT | - | TRBV3-1/TRBV3-2 | once | TRBJ2-2
CASSHPVDRVSYNEQFF | TGTGCCAGCAGCCATCCCGTGGACAGGGTCTCCTACAATGAGCAGTTCTTC | TRBD1 | TRBV7-6 | - | TRBJ2-1
CATSPWTSGTPEQFF | TGTGCCACCAGCCCGTGGACTAGCGGGACACCTGAGCAGTTCTTC | TRBD2 | TRBV15 | - | TRBJ2-1
CSASRKRDQEQYF | TGCAGTGCTAGTCGGAAGCGGGATCAGGAGCAGTACTTC | TRBD2 | TRBV20-1 | - | TRBJ2-7
CASSLDYINEKLFF | TGTGCCAGCAGCTTGGACTATATTAATGAAAAACTGTTTTTT | - | TRBV6-5 | - | TRBJ1-4
CASRLDSNTEAFF | TGTGCCAGCAGATTGGACAGCAACACTGAAGCTTTCTTT | - | TRBV2 | - | TRBJ1-1
CASSFYRVRGNQPQHF | TGTGCCAGCAGTTTTTACAGGGTGCGTGGCAATCAGCCCCAGCATTTT | - | TRBV28 | - | TRBJ1-5
CASSVEGAGLGTEAFF | TGTGCCAGCAGCGTGGAGGGGGCCGGATTGGGCACTGAAGCTTTCTTT | TRBD1 | TRBV7-3 | - | TRBJ1-1
CASSPSSYNEQFF | TGTGCCAGCAGCCCCAGCTCCTACAATGAGCAGTTCTTC | - | TRBV11-3 | - | TRBJ2-1
CASSLGGASGQYF | TGTGCCAGCAGCTTAGGGGGCGCGAGTGGCCAGTACTTC | - | TRBV7-8 | few | TRBJ2-5
CASSSQGNSYEQYF | TGTGCCAGTAGTTCCCAGGGTAATAGCTACGAGCAGTACTTC | - | TRBV19 | - | TRBJ2-7